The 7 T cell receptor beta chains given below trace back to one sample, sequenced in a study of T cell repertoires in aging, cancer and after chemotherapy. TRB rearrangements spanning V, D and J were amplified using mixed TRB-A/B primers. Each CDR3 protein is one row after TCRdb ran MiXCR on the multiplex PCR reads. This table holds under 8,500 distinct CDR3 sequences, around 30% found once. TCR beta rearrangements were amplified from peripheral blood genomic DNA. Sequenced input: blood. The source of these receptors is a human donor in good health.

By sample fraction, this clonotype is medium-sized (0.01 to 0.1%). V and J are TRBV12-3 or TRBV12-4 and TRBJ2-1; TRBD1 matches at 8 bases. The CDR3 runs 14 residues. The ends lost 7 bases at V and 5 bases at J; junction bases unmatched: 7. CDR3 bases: TGTGCCAGCACCAGGGGGCAGGGCCACAATGAGCAGTTCTTC. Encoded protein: CASTRGQGHNEQFF.

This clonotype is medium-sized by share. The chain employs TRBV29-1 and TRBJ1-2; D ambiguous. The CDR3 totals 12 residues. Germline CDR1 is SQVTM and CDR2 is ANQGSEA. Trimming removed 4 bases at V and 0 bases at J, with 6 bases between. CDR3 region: CSVAPTNYGYTF. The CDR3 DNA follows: TGCAGCGTTGCCCCGACTAACTATGGCTACACCTTC. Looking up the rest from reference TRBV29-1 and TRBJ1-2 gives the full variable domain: SAVISQKPSRDICQRGTSLTIQCQVDSQVTMMFWYRQQPGQSLTLIATANQGSEATYESGFVIDKFPISRPNLTFSTLTVSNMSPEDSSIYLCSVAPTNYGYTFGSGTRLTVV.

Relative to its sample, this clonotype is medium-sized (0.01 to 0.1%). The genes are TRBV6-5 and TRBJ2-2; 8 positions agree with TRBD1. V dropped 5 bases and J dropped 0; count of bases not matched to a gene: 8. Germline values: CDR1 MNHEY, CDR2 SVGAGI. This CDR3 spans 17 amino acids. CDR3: CASSGWTGPTNTGELFF. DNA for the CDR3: TGTGCCAGCAGTGGCTGGACAGGGCCGACGAACACCGGGGAGCTGTTTTTT.

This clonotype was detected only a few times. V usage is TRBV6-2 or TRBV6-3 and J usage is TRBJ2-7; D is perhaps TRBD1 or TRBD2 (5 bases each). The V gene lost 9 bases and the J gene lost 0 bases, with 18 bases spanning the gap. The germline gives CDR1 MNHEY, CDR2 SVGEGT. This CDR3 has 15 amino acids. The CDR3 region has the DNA TGTGCCAGTTCCCCCCGGGACCGTAACTCCTACGAGCAGTACTTC. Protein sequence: CASSPRDRNSYEQYF.

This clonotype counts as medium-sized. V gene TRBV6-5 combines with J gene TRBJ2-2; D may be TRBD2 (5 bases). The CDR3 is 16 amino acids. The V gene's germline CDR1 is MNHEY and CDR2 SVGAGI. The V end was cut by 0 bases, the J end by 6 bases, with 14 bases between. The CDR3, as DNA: TGTGCCAGCAGTTACTCGCCCGGGGAAGGTGCCGGGGAGCTGTTTTTT. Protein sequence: CASSYSPGEGAGELFF.

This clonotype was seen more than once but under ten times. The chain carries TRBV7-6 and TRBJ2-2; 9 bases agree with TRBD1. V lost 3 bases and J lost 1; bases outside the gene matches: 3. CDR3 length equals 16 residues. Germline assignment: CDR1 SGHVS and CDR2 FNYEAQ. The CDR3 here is CASSFLGQGNTGELFF. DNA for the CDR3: TGTGCCAGCAGCTTTTTGGGACAGGGGAACACCGGGGAGCTGTTTTTT.

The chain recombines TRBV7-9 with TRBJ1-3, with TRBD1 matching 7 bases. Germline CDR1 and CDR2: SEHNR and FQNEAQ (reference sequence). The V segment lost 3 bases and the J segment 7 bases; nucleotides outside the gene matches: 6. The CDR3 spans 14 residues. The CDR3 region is CASSFDRDSNTIYF. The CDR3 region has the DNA TGTGCCAGCAGCTTCGACAGGGACTCTAACACCATATATTTT.